This T cell receptor (beta chain) was documented in a study of early T cells in non-severe SARS-CoV-2 infection. This clonotype occurred many times. V was pared by 0 bases and J by 2 bases, with 7 bases between. This CDR3 comprises 15 residues. TCRdb reanalysed the 5' RACE reads using MiXCR and keeps one entry per CDR3 protein. The sample has about 76,000 distinct CDR3 sequences, roughly 15% seen once. This TCR was sampled from an adult who was a healthcare worker with PCR-confirmed SARS-CoV-2 infection or an uninfected control (not recorded which). Sequencing was performed on whole blood. This chain uses TRBV23-1 with TRBJ2-2; D not resolved. TRBV23-1 has ORF status, its function being uncertain. The CDR3 bases are TGCGCCAGCAGTCAATCGAACAGTAACACCGGGGAGCTGTTTTTT. It specifies CASSQSNSNTGELFF.